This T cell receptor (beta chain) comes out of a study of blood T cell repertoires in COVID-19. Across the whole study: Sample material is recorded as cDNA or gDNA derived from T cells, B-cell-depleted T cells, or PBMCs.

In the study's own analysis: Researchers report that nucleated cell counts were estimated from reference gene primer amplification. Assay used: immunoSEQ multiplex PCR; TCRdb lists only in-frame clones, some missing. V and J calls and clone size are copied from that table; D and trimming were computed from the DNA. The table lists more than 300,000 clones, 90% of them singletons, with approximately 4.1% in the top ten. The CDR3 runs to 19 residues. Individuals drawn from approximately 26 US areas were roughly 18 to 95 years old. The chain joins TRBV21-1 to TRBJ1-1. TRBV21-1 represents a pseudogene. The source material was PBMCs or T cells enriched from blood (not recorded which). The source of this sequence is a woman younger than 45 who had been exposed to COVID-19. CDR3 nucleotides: TGTGCCAGCAGCGTGCGAGGCGCGAGTCCTTCTCGACTGAACACTGAAGCTTTCTTT. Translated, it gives CASSVRGASPSRLNTEAFF.